This is a list of T cell receptor beta chains from one sample in a study of response to subunit inactivated influenza vaccine. TCRdb re-analysed the RT-PCR reads in MiXCR, keeping a single row per CDR3 protein. The sample gives 200,000 to 300,000 distinct CDR3 sequences, approximately 12% of which show up once; approximately 8.3% is in the top ten. The sequences come from non-naive T cells sorted from PBMCs, collected approximately 15 days before vaccination. These receptors were taken from a man aged 45-60 years who received an inactivated influenza vaccine. Both conserved end residues are part of each CDR3. Fields, in order: CDR3 protein, CDR3 DNA, D gene, clone size, V gene, J gene. D genes are given only for firm matches. A row's size may be missing; if present it is once, few, many or a size class.

CASSLVASETQYF,TGTGCCAGCAGCTTAGTAGCTTCAGAGACCCAGTACTTC,NA,few,TRBV7-2,TRBJ2-5
CASSYSGRGTYEQYF,TGTGCCAGCAGCTATAGCGGGAGGGGGACCTACGAGCAGTACTTC,TRBD2,many,TRBV7-2,TRBJ2-7
CASNSRDRGFYEQYF,TGTGCCAGCAATAGCCGGGACAGGGGGTTCTACGAGCAGTACTTC,TRBD1,NA,TRBV6-2/TRBV6-3,TRBJ2-7
CASSPWRQGGDNEQSF,TGTGCCAGCAGCCCCTGGCGCCAGGGGGGAGACAATGAGCAGTCCTTC,NA,NA,TRBV5-6,TRBJ2-1
CASSSSAGTGKSGYTF,TGTGCCAGCAGCTCTTCGGCGGGGACAGGGAAGTCTGGCTACACCTTC,TRBD1,NA,TRBV12-3/TRBV12-4,TRBJ1-2
CASSPVRGHEDTEAFF,TGTGCCAGCTCACCAGTGAGGGGGCATGAGGACACTGAAGCTTTCTTT,TRBD1,few,TRBV18,TRBJ1-1
CASMIRNEQFF,TGTGCCAGCATGATACGCAATGAGCAGTTCTTC,NA,many,TRBV16,TRBJ2-1
CSARDRGYSTTEAFF,TGCAGTGCTAGAGATCGGGGTTATAGTACCACTGAAGCTTTCTTT,NA,few,TRBV20-1,TRBJ1-1
CASSALGQGGTEAFF,TGTGCCAGCAGCGCGCTGGGACAGGGAGGAACTGAAGCTTTCTTT,TRBD1,few,TRBV9,TRBJ1-1
CASSSYRPWDRAYSNQPQHF,TGTGCCAGCAGCTCTTATCGCCCGTGGGACAGGGCGTATAGCAATCAGCCCCAGCATTTT,TRBD1,NA,TRBV7-8,TRBJ1-5
CASSWAGGGNEQFF,TGTGCCAGCAGCTGGGCTGGCGGGGGCAATGAGCAGTTCTTC,TRBD2,many,TRBV11-2,TRBJ2-1
CSVEGGSNQPQHF,TGCAGCGTTGAGGGGGGAAGCAATCAGCCCCAGCATTTT,NA,NA,TRBV29-1,TRBJ1-5
CASSPYRGNTEAFF,TGCGCCAGCAGTCCATACAGGGGGAACACTGAAGCTTTCTTT,TRBD1,few,TRBV5-1,TRBJ1-1
CASSWTLREQYF,TGTGCCAGCTCTTGGACCTTGAGGGAGCAGTACTTC,NA,NA,TRBV18,TRBJ2-7
CASSLAGAGQETQYF,TGTGCCAGCAGTCTTGCAGGGGCAGGTCAAGAGACCCAGTACTTC,NA,NA,TRBV12-3/TRBV12-4,TRBJ2-5
CSVDPRGQGTEQYF,TGCAGCGTTGACCCCCGGGGACAGGGGACCGAGCAGTACTTC,TRBD1,many,TRBV29-1,TRBJ2-7
CSVTGTGAYSSYNEQFF,TGCAGCGTGACCGGGACAGGGGCTTATAGCTCCTACAATGAGCAGTTCTTC,TRBD1,few,TRBV29-1,TRBJ2-1
CSALRGAGGPNTQYF,TGCAGTGCTCTCCGGGGAGCGGGAGGGCCAAATACGCAGTATTTT,TRBD2,NA,TRBV20-1,TRBJ2-3
CASSPRAGVLAGGPGDTDTQYF,TGTGCCAGCTCACCTAGAGCCGGGGTACTAGCGGGAGGGCCCGGTGACACAGATACGCAGTATTTT,TRBD2,NA,TRBV18,TRBJ2-3
CAISPDRFWNTEALF,TGTGCCATCAGTCCTGACAGATTTTGGAACACTGAAGCTCTCTTT,NA,NA,TRBV10-3,TRBJ1-1
CASSLATRQGTLRANYGYTF,TGTGCCAGCAGCTTAGCAACCCGGCAGGGAACTCTTAGAGCTAACTATGGCTACACCTTC,NA,NA,TRBV11-1,TRBJ1-2